These T cell receptor beta chains were read from a single sample in a study of blood T cells in healthy people across ages. TCRdb itself ran the 5' RACE reads through MiXCR, one entry per CDR3 protein. The sample has some 640,000 distinct CDR3 sequences, about 30% seen once. The sequenced sample consisted of blood. The receptors shown here come from a woman of 80 years or more in good health. The CDR3 runs from the conserved cysteine through the conserved F or W. The D gene is left open where the match is weak. Only part of the rows carry a size: once, few, many, or a class if the clone is expanded.

d_gene: NA
abundance: NA
j_gene: TRBJ2-1
v_gene: TRBV29-1
CDR3aa: CSIEGPRSAEQFF
CDR3nt: TGCAGCATTGAAGGACCTCGAAGCGCTGAGCAGTTCTTC

d_gene: NA
abundance: many
j_gene: TRBJ1-1
v_gene: TRBV7-9
CDR3aa: CASRPAGLNTEAFF
CDR3nt: TGTGCCAGCAGACCGGCGGGGCTGAACACTGAAGCTTTCTTT

d_gene: NA
abundance: NA
j_gene: TRBJ2-2
v_gene: TRBV20-1
CDR3aa: CSALRVGVGTGELFF
CDR3nt: TGCAGTGCGCTACGGGTAGGGGTAGGCACCGGGGAGCTGTTTTTT

d_gene: NA
abundance: many
j_gene: TRBJ2-5
v_gene: TRBV5-1
CDR3aa: CASSLDTGTQETQYF
CDR3nt: TGCGCCAGCAGCTTGGATACGGGGACCCAAGAGACCCAGTACTTC

d_gene: NA
abundance: many
j_gene: TRBJ2-7
v_gene: TRBV9
CDR3aa: CASGDIDEQYF
CDR3nt: TGTGCCAGCGGCGACATCGACGAGCAGTACTTC

d_gene: TRBD1
abundance: once
j_gene: TRBJ2-5
v_gene: TRBV20-1
CDR3aa: CSARVFPSTGSRAETQYF
CDR3nt: TGCAGTGCTAGAGTATTCCCCTCGACAGGGAGTAGGGCAGAGACCCAGTACTTC

d_gene: TRBD2
abundance: many
j_gene: TRBJ2-3
v_gene: TRBV10-3
CDR3aa: CAISQTGTRGADTQYF
CDR3nt: TGTGCCATCAGTCAGACCGGGACTAGAGGGGCAGATACGCAGTATTTT

d_gene: TRBD1
abundance: NA
j_gene: TRBJ1-1
v_gene: TRBV6-1
CDR3aa: CASKVDRRNTEAFF
CDR3nt: TGTGCCAGCAAAGTGGACAGGAGGAACACTGAAGCTTTCTTT

d_gene: NA
abundance: NA
j_gene: TRBJ1-1
v_gene: TRBV5-1
CDR3aa: CASRSDNLISTEAFF
CDR3nt: TGCGCCAGCCGCTCGGATAATCTGATATCCACTGAAGCTTTCTTT

d_gene: NA
abundance: NA
j_gene: TRBJ1-1
v_gene: TRBV5-1
CDR3aa: CASSLAPGYTEAFF
CDR3nt: TGCGCCAGCAGCTTGGCCCCGGGATACACTGAAGCTTTCTTT

d_gene: NA
abundance: many
j_gene: TRBJ1-2
v_gene: TRBV20-1
CDR3aa: CSARSDNYGYTF
CDR3nt: TGCAGTGCTAGATCTGATAACTATGGCTACACCTTC

d_gene: NA
abundance: many
j_gene: TRBJ1-5
v_gene: TRBV3-1
CDR3aa: CASSQGINQPQHF
CDR3nt: TGTGCCAGCAGCCAAGGGATCAATCAGCCCCAGCATTTT

d_gene: NA
abundance: NA
j_gene: TRBJ1-4
v_gene: TRBV15
CDR3aa: CATSGTNEKLFF
CDR3nt: TGTGCCACATCAGGGACTAATGAAAAACTGTTTTTT

d_gene: TRBD2
abundance: many
j_gene: TRBJ2-3
v_gene: TRBV6-1
CDR3aa: CASSRGGVTDTQYF
CDR3nt: TGTGCCAGCAGTCGGGGGGGGGTCACAGATACGCAGTATTTT

d_gene: TRBD1
abundance: NA
j_gene: TRBJ2-7
v_gene: TRBV9
CDR3aa: CAGSPGTDSYEQYF
CDR3nt: TGTGCCGGCAGCCCCGGGACAGACTCCTACGAGCAGTACTTC

d_gene: NA
abundance: few
j_gene: TRBJ2-7
v_gene: TRBV18
CDR3aa: CASSPTEGVTYEQYF
CDR3nt: TGTGCCAGCTCACCTACGGAAGGGGTGACCTACGAGCAGTACTTC

d_gene: NA
abundance: NA
j_gene: TRBJ2-3
v_gene: TRBV18
CDR3aa: CASSFGTRGADTQYF
CDR3nt: TGTGCCAGCTCATTTGGGACGAGGGGCGCAGATACGCAGTATTTT

d_gene: TRBD2
abundance: NA
j_gene: TRBJ2-7
v_gene: TRBV20-1
CDR3aa: CSARNPSGSSYEQYF
CDR3nt: TGCAGTGCTCGAAATCCCAGCGGGAGCTCCTACGAGCAGTACTTC

d_gene: NA
abundance: many
j_gene: TRBJ1-5
v_gene: TRBV7-2
CDR3aa: CASSLVAVVLENQPQHF
CDR3nt: TGTGCCAGCAGCTTAGTGGCGGTTGTATTGGAAAATCAGCCCCAGCATTTT

d_gene: TRBD1
abundance: many
j_gene: TRBJ2-7
v_gene: TRBV6-2/TRBV6-3
CDR3aa: CASTRQTGSSYEQYF
CDR3nt: TGTGCCAGCACCCGCCAGACAGGGAGCTCCTACGAGCAGTACTTC

d_gene: NA
abundance: NA
j_gene: TRBJ2-3
v_gene: TRBV2
CDR3aa: CASGKEHTNTDTRYF
CDR3nt: TGTGCCAGCGGGAAAGAGCATACCAACACAGATACGCGGTATTTT

d_gene: TRBD2
abundance: many
j_gene: TRBJ2-3
v_gene: TRBV6-1
CDR3aa: CASSEGGGADTQYF
CDR3nt: TGTGCCAGCAGTGAGGGCGGGGGGGCTGATACGCAGTATTTT

d_gene: TRBD2
abundance: many
j_gene: TRBJ2-2
v_gene: TRBV20-1
CDR3aa: CSARDWTSGGAGELFF
CDR3nt: TGCAGTGCTAGAGATTGGACTAGCGGGGGTGCCGGGGAGCTGTTTTTT

d_gene: TRBD1
abundance: many
j_gene: TRBJ1-2
v_gene: TRBV6-6
CDR3aa: CASSYTGQGPGNYGYTF
CDR3nt: TGTGCCAGCAGTTACACCGGACAGGGCCCGGGGAACTATGGCTACACCTTC

d_gene: NA
abundance: many
j_gene: TRBJ2-3
v_gene: TRBV6-6
CDR3aa: CASSYDRSTDTQYF
CDR3nt: TGTGCCAGCAGTTACGACCGGAGCACAGATACGCAGTATTTT

d_gene: NA
abundance: few
j_gene: TRBJ1-1
v_gene: TRBV5-1
CDR3aa: CASSLDREDMNTEAFF
CDR3nt: TGCGCCAGCAGCTTGGACCGGGAGGATATGAACACTGAAGCTTTCTTT

d_gene: NA
abundance: NA
j_gene: TRBJ1-2
v_gene: TRBV20-1
CDR3aa: CSALLGQTYYGYTF
CDR3nt: TGCAGTGCCCTCTTGGGGCAGACGTACTATGGCTACACCTTC

d_gene: TRBD1
abundance: once
j_gene: TRBJ2-7
v_gene: TRBV30
CDR3aa: CAWSETGQSHEQYF
CDR3nt: TGTGCCTGGAGTGAGACAGGGCAATCCCACGAGCAGTACTTC

d_gene: TRBD2
abundance: NA
j_gene: TRBJ2-5
v_gene: TRBV7-6
CDR3aa: CASSLEASGGNNNEQYF
CDR3nt: TGTGCCAGCAGCTTGGAGGCGAGCGGGGGGAACAACAATGAGCAGTACTTC

d_gene: NA
abundance: NA
j_gene: TRBJ1-1
v_gene: TRBV6-5
CDR3aa: CAGSYDGTPRTEAFF
CDR3nt: TGTGCCGGCAGTTACGACGGGACCCCCAGGACTGAAGCTTTCTTT

d_gene: NA
abundance: NA
j_gene: TRBJ2-5
v_gene: TRBV7-2
CDR3aa: CASSLFGEETQYF
CDR3nt: TGTGCCAGCAGCTTATTCGGGGAAGAGACCCAGTACTTC

d_gene: NA
abundance: many
j_gene: TRBJ2-1
v_gene: TRBV2
CDR3aa: CASSAQRSYNEQFF
CDR3nt: TGTGCCAGCAGTGCCCAGCGGTCTTACAATGAGCAGTTCTTC

d_gene: TRBD1
abundance: NA
j_gene: TRBJ2-1
v_gene: TRBV6-1
CDR3aa: CASSEGQGREQFF
CDR3nt: TGTGCCAGCAGTGAAGGACAGGGGAGGGAGCAGTTCTTC

d_gene: NA
abundance: few
j_gene: TRBJ2-3
v_gene: TRBV28
CDR3aa: CASSFYGGATDTQYF
CDR3nt: TGTGCCAGCAGTTTTTACGGGGGAGCAACAGATACGCAGTATTTT

d_gene: TRBD2
abundance: many
j_gene: TRBJ2-1
v_gene: TRBV12-3/TRBV12-4
CDR3aa: CASGSGGLAYTEQFF
CDR3nt: TGTGCCAGCGGCAGTGGTGGACTAGCGTACACTGAGCAGTTCTTC

d_gene: TRBD2
abundance: NA
j_gene: TRBJ2-1
v_gene: TRBV20-1
CDR3aa: CRERAGGENNEQFF
CDR3nt: TGCAGGGAGAGGGCGGGAGGAGAAAACAATGAGCAGTTCTTC

d_gene: NA
abundance: many
j_gene: TRBJ2-5
v_gene: TRBV7-6
CDR3aa: CASSSPTQETQYF
CDR3nt: TGTGCCAGCAGCTCCCCCACGCAAGAGACCCAGTACTTC

d_gene: TRBD1
abundance: NA
j_gene: TRBJ1-2
v_gene: TRBV5-4
CDR3aa: CASSSRQGAAGYTF
CDR3nt: TGTGCCAGCAGCTCACGACAGGGGGCGGCTGGCTACACCTTC

d_gene: NA
abundance: many
j_gene: TRBJ2-7
v_gene: TRBV6-1
CDR3aa: CASNGDSYEQYF
CDR3nt: TGTGCCAGCAACGGGGACTCCTACGAGCAGTACTTC